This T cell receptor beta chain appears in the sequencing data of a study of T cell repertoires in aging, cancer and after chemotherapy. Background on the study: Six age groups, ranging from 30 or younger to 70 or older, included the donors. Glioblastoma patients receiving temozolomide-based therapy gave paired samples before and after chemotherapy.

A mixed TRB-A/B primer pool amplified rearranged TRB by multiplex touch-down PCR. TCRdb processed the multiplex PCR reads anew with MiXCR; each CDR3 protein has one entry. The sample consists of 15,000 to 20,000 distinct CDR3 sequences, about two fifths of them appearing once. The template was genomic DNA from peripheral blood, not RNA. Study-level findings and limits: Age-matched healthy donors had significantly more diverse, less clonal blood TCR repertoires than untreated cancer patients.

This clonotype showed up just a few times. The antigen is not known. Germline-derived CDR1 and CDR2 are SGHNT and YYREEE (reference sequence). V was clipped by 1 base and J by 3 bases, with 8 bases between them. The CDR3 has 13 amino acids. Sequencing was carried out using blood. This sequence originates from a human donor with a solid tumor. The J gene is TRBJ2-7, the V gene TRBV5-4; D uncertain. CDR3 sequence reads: CASSLTDYYEQYF. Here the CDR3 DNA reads TGTGCCAGCAGCTTGACAGATTACTACGAGCAGTACTTC.